This T cell receptor beta chain stems from a study of blood T cell repertoires in COVID-19. As for the study in general: Samples came from the United States, Italy and Spain, spanning acute and convalescent COVID-19. Sources were T cells, B-cell-depleted T cells, or PBMCs; the material itself was cDNA or gDNA.

While infection was still active, Seattle patients were enrolled and then followed longitudinally. Original processing methods: Amplification from reference gene primers served as the basis for estimated nucleated cell counts. Libraries were prepared by immunoSEQ multiplex PCR; TCRdb keeps only in-frame clonotypes and omits some of them. V, J and clone size were drawn from that table, and D and trimming were deduced from the DNA. The sample includes over 150,000 clones, around four fifths seen only once; the top ten take 6.5% to 9.5%. Germline V CDR1 and CDR2: SGDLS, YYNGEE. CDR3 length: 13 residues. V was pared by 7 bases and J by 5 bases, with 4 bases of the junction left unmatched.

The source of this sequence is a woman aged 80 or older with COVID-19, enrolled during active disease. This chain connects TRBV9 to TRBJ2-2; 8 bases map to TRBD1. Sequenced input: peripheral blood. The CDR3 loop reads CASGQGSTGELFF. CDR3 in DNA: TGTGCCAGCGGACAGGGATCGACCGGGGAGCTGTTTTTT.